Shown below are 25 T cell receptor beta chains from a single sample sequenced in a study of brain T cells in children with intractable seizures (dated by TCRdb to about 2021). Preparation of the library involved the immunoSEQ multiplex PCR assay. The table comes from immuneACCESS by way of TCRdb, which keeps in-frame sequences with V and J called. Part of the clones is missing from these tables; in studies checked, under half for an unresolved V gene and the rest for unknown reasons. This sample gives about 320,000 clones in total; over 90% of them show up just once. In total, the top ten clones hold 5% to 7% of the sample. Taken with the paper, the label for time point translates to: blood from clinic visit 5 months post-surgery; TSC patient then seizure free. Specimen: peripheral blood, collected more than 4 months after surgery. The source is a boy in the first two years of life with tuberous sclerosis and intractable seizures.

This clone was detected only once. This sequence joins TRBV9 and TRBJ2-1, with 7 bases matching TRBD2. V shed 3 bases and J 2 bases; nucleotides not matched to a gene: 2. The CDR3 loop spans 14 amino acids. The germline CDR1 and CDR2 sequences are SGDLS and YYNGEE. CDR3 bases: TGTGCCAGCAGCGCGAGCGGGACCTACAATGAGCAGTTCTTC. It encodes CASSASGTYNEQFF.

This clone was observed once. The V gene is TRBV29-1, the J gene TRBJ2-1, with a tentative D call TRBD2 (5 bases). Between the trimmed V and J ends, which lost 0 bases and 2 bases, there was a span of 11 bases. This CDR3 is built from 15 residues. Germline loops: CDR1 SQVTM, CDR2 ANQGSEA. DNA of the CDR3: TGCAGCGTTGAAGATCAGGACTTACCCTACAATGAGCAGTTCTTC. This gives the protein CSVEDQDLPYNEQFF.

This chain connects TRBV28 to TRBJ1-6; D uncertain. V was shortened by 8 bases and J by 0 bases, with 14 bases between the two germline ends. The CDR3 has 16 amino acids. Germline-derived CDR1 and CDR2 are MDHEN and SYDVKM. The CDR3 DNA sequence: TGTGCCAGCCAAAAGGCCGGCCCCTCCTATAATTCACCCCTCCACTTT. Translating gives CASQKAGPSYNSPLHF.

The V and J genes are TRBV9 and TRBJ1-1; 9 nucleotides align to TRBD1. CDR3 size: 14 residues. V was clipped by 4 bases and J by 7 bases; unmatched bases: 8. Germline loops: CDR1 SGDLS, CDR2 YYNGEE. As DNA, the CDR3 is TGTGCCAGCAGCCCCCGACAGGGGGGAGGTGAAGCTTTCTTT. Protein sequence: CASSPRQGGGEAFF.

CDR3 sequence (DNA): TGTGCCAGCAGTTTTCCTCAGATGAACACTGAAGCTTTCTTT. It is translated as CASSFPQMNTEAFF. The rearrangement uses TRBV6-6 and TRBJ1-1, with D unclear. The germline V gene has CDR1 MNHNY and CDR2 SVGAGI (reference sequence). V lost 4 bases and J 0 bases, leaving 9 bases between the germline ends. This CDR3 is built from 14 residues.

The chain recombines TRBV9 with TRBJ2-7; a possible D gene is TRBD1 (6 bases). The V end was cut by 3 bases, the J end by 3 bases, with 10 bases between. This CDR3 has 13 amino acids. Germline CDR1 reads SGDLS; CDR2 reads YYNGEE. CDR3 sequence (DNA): TGTGCCAGCAGCGACGGGACAAACTACGAGCAGTACTTC. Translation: CASSDGTNYEQYF.

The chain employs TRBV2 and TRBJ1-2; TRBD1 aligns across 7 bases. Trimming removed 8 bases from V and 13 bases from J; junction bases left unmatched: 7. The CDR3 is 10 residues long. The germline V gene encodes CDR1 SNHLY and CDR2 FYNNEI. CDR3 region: CASRGQAPTF. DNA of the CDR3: TGTGCCAGCCGCGGACAGGCCCCCACCTTC.

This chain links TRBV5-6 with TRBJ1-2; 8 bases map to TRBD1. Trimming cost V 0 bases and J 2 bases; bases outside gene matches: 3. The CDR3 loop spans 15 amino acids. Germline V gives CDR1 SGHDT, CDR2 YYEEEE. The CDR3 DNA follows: TGTGCCAGCAGCTTGGCCAGGGGGCCCAACTATGGCTACACCTTC. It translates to CASSLARGPNYGYTF.

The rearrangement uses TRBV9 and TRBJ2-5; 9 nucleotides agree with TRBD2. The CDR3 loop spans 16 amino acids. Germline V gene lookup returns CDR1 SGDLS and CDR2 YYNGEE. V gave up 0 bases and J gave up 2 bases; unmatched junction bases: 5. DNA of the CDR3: TGTGCCAGCAGCGTAGGTCATAGCGGGGGACAAGAGACCCAGTACTTC. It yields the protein CASSVGHSGGQETQYF.

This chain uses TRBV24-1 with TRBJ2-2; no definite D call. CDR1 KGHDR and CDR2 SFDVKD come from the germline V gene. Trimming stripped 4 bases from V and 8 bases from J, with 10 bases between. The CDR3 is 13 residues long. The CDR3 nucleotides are TGTGCCACCAGTGAGGACCCGTCGGGGGAGCTGTTTTTT. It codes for CATSEDPSGELFF.

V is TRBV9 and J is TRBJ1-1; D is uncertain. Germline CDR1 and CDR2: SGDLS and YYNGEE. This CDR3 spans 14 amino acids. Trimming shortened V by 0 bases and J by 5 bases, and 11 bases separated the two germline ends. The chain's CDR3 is CASSVGGGKTEAFF. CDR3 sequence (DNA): TGTGCCAGCAGCGTAGGGGGAGGGAAGACTGAAGCTTTCTTT.

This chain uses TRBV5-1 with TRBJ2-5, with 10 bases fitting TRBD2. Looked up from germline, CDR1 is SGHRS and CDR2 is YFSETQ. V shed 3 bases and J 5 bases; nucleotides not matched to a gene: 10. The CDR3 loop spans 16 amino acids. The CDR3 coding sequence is TGCGCCAGCAGCTCGATTCTAGCGGGAGTGAGTGAGACCCAGTACTTC. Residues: CASSSILAGVSETQYF.

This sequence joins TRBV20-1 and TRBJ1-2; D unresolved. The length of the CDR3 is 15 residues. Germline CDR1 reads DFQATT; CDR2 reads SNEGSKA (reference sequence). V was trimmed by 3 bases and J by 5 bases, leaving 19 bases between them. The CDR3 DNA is TGCAGTGCTAGTGAACCGCAGGAGACACCATATGGCTACACCTTC. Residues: CSASEPQETPYGYTF.

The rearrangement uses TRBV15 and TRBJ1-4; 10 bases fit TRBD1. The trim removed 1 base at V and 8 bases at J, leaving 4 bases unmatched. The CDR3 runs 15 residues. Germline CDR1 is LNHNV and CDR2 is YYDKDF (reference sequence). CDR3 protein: CATSRVRTGGEKLFF. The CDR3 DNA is TGTGCCACCAGCAGAGTTCGGACAGGGGGAGAAAAACTGTTTTTT.

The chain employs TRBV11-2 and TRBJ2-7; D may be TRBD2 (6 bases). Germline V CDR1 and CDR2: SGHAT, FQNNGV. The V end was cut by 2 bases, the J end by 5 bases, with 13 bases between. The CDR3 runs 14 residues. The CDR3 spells CASSLRGRSDEQYF. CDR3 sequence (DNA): TGTGCCAGCAGCTTACGTGGGAGGAGCGACGAGCAGTACTTC.

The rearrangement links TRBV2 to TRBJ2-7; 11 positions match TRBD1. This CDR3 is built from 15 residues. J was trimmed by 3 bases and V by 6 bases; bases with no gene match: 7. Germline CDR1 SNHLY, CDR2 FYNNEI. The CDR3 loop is CASRDRDRGGYEQYF. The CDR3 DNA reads TGTGCCAGCAGGGACCGGGACAGGGGGGGCTACGAGCAGTACTTC.

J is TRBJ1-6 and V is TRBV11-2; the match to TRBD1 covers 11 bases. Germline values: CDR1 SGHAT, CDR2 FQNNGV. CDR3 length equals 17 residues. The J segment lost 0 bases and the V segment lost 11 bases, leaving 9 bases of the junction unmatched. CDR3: CAGRTGGPYSYNSPLHF. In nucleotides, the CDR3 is TGTGCCGGTCGGACAGGGGGCCCCTACTCCTATAATTCACCCCTCCACTTT.

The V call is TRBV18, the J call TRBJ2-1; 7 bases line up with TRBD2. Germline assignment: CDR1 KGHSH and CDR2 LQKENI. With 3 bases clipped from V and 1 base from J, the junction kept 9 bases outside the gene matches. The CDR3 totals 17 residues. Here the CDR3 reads CASSPNREGKSYNEQFF. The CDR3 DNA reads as TGTGCCAGCTCACCCAATAGGGAGGGTAAATCCTACAATGAGCAGTTCTTC. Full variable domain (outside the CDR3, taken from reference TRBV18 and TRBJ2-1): NAGVMQNPRHLVRRRGQEARLRCSPMKGHSHVYWYRQLPEEGLKFMVYLQKENIIDESGMPKERFSAEFPKEGPSILRIQQVVRGDSAAYFCASSPNREGKSYNEQFFGPGTRLTVL.

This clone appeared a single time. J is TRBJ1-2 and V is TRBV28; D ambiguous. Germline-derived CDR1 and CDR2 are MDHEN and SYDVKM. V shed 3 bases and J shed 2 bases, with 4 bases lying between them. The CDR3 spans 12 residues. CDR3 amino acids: CASSFRNYGYTF. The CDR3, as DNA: TGTGCCAGCAGTTTCAGAAACTATGGCTACACCTTC.

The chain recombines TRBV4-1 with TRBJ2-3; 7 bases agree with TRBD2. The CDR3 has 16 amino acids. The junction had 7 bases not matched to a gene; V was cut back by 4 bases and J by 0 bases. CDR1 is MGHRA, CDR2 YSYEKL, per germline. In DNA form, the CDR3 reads TGCGCCAGCAGCCCGAAGGCGGGAGAGAGCACAGATACGCAGTATTTT. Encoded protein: CASSPKAGESTDTQYF.

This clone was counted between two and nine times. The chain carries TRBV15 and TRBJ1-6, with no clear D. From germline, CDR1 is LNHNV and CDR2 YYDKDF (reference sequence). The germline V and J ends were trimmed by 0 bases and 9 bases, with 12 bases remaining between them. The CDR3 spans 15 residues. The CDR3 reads CATSRDLGSSSPLHF. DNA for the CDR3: TGTGCCACCAGCAGAGATTTAGGGTCTAGTTCACCCCTCCACTTT.

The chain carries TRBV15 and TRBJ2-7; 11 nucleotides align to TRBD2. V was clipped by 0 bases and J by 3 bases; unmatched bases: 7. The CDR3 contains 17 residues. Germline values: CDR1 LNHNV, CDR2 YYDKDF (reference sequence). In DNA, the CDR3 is TGTGCCACCAGCAGAGATTTTTTCCTAGCGGGAGGCTACGAGCAGTACTTC. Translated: CATSRDFFLAGGYEQYF.

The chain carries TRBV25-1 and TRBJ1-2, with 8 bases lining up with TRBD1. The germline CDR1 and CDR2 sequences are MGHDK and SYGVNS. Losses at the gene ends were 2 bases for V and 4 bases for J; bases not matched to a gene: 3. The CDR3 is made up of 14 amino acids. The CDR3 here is CASSEGQGGYGYTF. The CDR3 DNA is TGTGCCAGCAGTGAAGGACAGGGAGGCTATGGCTACACCTTC.

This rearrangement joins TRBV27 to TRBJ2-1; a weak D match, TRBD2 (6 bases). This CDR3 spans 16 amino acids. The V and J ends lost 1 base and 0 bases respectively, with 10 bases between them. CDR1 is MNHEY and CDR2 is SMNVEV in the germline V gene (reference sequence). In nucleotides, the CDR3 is TGTGCCAGCAGTTTATATAGCGGTCGCTCCTACAATGAGCAGTTCTTC. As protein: CASSLYSGRSYNEQFF.

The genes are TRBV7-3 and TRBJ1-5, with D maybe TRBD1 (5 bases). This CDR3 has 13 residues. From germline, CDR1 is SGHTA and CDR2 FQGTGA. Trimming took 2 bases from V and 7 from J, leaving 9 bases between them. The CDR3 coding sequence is TGTGCCAGCAGCTTAGGGGGAGGGCAGCCCCAGCATTTT. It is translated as CASSLGGGQPQHF.